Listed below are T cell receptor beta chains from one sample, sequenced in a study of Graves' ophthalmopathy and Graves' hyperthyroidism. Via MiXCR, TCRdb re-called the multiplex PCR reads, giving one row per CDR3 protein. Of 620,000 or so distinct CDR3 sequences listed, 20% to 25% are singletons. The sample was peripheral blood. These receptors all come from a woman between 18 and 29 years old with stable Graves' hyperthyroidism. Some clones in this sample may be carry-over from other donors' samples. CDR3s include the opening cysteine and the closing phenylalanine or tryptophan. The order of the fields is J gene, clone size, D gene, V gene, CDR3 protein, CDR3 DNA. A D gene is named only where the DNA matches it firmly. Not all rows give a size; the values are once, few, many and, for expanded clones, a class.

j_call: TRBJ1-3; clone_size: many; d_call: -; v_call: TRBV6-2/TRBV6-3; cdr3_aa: CASSQRGPGNTIYF; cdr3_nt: TGTGCCAGCAGTCAGCGGGGACCTGGAAACACCATATATTTT
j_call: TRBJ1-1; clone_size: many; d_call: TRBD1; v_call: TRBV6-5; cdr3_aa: CASSLEGAAAFF; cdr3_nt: TGTGCCAGCAGCCTAGAGGGGGCAGCGGCTTTCTTT
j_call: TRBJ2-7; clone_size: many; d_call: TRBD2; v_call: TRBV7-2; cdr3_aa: CASSSPGTIRFEQYF; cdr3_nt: TGTGCCAGCAGCTCCCCCGGGACTATACGGTTCGAGCAGTACTTC
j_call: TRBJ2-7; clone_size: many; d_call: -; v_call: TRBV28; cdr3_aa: CASSPPQIAGEQYF; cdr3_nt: TGTGCCAGCAGTCCACCGCAGATAGCTGGCGAGCAGTACTTC
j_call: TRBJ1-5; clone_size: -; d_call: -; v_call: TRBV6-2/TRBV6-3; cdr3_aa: CASSYSGIYQPQHF; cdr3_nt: TGTGCCAGCAGTTACTCAGGGATTTATCAGCCCCAGCATTTT
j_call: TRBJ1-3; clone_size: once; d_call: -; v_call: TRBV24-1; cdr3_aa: CATSDPSSGNTIYF; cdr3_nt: TGTGCCACCAGTGATCCGAGCTCTGGAAACACCATATATTTT
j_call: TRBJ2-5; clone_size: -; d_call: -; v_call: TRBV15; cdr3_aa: CATSRVGETQYF; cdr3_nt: TGTGCCACCAGCAGGGTAGGAGAGACCCAGTACTTC
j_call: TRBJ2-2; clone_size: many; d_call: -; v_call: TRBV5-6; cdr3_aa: CASSLAFVIGELFF; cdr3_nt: TGTGCCAGCAGCTTGGCGTTCGTGATCGGGGAGCTGTTTTTT
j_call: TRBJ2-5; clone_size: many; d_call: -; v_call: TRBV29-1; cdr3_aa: CSVDTVETQYF; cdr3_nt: TGCAGCGTTGATACAGTGGAGACCCAGTACTTC
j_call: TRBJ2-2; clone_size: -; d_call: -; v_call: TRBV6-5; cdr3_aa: CASSYGEAGELFF; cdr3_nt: TGTGCCAGCAGTTACGGGGAAGCCGGGGAGCTGTTTTTT
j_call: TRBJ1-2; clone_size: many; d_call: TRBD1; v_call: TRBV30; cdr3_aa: CAHGTGWGGGYTF; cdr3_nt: TGTGCCCACGGGACAGGGTGGGGTGGCGGCTACACCTTC
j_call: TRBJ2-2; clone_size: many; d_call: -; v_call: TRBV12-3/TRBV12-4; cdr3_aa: CASAVGSGELFF; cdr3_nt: TGTGCCAGCGCAGTTGGGTCCGGGGAGCTGTTTTTT
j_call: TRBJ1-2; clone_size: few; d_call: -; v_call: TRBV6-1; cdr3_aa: CASSVGSWDGYTF; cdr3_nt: TGTGCCAGCAGTGTAGGGTCCTGGGATGGCTACACCTTC
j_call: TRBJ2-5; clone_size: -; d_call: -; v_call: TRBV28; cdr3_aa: CASSLMGGQGTQYF; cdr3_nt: TGTGCCAGCAGTTTAATGGGGGGCCAAGGGACCCAGTACTTC
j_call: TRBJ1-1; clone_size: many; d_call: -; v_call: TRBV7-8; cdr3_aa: CASSPRDGGYLNTEAFF; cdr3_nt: TGTGCCAGCAGCCCGAGGGATGGCGGGTACTTGAACACTGAAGCTTTCTTT
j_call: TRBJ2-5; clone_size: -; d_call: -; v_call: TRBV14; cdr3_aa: CASSPTLGALQETQYF; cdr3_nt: TGTGCCAGCAGCCCTACCCTCGGGGCCCTCCAAGAGACCCAGTACTTC
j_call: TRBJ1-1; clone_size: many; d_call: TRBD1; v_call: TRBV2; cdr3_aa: CASRLFTGGITEAFF; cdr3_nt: TGTGCCAGCAGGTTATTCACAGGGGGTATCACTGAAGCTTTCTTT
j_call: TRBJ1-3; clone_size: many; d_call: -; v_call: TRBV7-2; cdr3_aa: CASSQGAGTGNTIYF; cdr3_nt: TGTGCCAGCAGCCAAGGAGCGGGGACAGGAAACACCATATATTTT
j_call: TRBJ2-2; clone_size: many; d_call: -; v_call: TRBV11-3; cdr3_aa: CASSLYRVTGELFF; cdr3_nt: TGTGCCAGCAGCTTATACAGGGTCACCGGGGAGCTGTTTTTT
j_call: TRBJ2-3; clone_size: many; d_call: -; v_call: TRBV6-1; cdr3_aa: CASSDRWGGSTDTQYF; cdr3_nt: TGTGCCAGCAGTGATAGGTGGGGAGGTTCCACAGATACGCAGTATTTT
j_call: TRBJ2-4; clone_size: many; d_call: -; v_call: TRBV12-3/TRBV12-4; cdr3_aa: CASSSRRDQINIKYF; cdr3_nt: TGTGCCAGCAGCTCGAGGAGGGACCAAATCAACATTAAGTACTTC
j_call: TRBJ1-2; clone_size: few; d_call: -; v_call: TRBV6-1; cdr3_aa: CASSAKAGGGNTF; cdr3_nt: TGTGCCAGCAGTGCCAAGGCAGGAGGAGGCAACACCTTC
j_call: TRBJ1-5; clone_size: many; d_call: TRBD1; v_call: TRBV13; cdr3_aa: CASSRTGSQPQHF; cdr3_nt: TGTGCCAGCAGCAGGACAGGGAGTCAGCCCCAGCATTTT
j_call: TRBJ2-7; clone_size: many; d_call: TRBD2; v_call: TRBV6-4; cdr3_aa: CASSDSRGLAGDYEQYF; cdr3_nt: TGTGCCAGCAGTGACAGCCGTGGTCTAGCGGGAGACTACGAGCAGTACTTC
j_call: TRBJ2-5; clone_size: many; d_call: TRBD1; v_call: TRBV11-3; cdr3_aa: CASSFVGARGETQYF; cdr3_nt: TGTGCCAGCAGCTTCGTAGGGGCCAGGGGGGAGACCCAGTACTTC
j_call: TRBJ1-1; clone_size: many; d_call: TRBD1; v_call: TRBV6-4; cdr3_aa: CATPVRDRGQANTEAFF; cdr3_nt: TGTGCCACCCCGGTCCGGGACAGGGGCCAAGCCAACACTGAAGCTTTCTTT
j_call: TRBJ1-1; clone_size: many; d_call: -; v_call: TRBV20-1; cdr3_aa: CSAKGYSNTEAFF; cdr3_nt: TGCAGTGCCAAAGGGTACAGCAACACTGAAGCTTTCTTT
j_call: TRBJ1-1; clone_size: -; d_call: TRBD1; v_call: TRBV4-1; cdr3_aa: CASSQAAGGNTEAFF; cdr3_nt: TGCGCCAGCAGCCAAGCGGCAGGGGGGAACACTGAAGCTTTCTTT
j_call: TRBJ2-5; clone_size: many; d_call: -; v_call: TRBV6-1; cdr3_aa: CASRTGTTQETQYF; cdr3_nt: TGTGCCAGCAGGACGGGGACAACCCAAGAGACCCAGTACTTC
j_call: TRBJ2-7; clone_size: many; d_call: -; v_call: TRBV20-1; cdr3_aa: CSAARQSHEQYF; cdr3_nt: TGCAGTGCTGCCCGACAGTCCCACGAGCAGTACTTC
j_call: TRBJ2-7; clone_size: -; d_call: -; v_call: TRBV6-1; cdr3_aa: CASSGWTAAYEQYF; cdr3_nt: TGTGCCAGCAGTGGCTGGACAGCTGCCTACGAGCAGTACTTC
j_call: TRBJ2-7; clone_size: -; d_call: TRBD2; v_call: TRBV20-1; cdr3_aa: CSANAGVGTYEQYF; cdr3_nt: TGCAGTGCTAATGCGGGAGTAGGGACCTACGAGCAGTACTTC
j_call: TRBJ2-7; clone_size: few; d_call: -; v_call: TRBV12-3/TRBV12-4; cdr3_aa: CASSSTGLNYEQYF; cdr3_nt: TGTGCCAGCAGTTCAACAGGGTTGAACTACGAGCAGTACTTC
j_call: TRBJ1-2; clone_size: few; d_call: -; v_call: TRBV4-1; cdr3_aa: CASSQDRAAFYGYTF; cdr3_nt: TGCGCCAGCAGCCAAGATAGGGCAGCATTCTATGGCTACACCTTC
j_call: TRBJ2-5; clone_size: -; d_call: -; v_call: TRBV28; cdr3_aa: CASSPTRFQETQYF; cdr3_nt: TGTGCCAGCAGCCCCACAAGATTCCAAGAGACCCAGTACTTC
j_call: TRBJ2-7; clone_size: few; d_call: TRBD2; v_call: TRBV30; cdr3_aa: CAWSGGLAESSYEQYF; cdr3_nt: TGTGCCTGGAGTGGTGGACTAGCGGAGAGCTCCTACGAGCAGTACTTC
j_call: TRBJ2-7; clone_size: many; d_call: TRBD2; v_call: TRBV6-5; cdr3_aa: CASSLTSGGALDEQYF; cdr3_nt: TGTGCCAGCAGCTTGACTAGCGGGGGGGCACTGGATGAGCAGTACTTC
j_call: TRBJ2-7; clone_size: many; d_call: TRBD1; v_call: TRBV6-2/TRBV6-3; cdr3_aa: CASRDRAYEQYF; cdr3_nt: TGTGCCAGCAGGGACAGGGCCTACGAGCAGTACTTC
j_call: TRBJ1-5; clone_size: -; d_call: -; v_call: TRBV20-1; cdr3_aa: CSARRGDYQPQHF; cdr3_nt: TGCAGTGCCAGACGTGGGGACTATCAGCCCCAGCATTTT
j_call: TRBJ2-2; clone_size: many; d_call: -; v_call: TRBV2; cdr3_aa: CASSEFWTSGELFF; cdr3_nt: TGTGCCAGCAGTGAATTTTGGACCTCCGGGGAGCTGTTTTTT
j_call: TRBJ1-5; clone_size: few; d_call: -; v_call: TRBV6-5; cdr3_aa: CASSSFQGYNQPQHF; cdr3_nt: TGTGCCAGCAGTTCGTTCCAGGGCTACAATCAGCCCCAGCATTTT
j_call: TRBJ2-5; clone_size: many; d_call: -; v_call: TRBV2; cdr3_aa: CASSEARDVSVETQYF; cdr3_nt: TGTGCCAGCAGTGAAGCGCGGGACGTTAGCGTTGAGACCCAGTACTTC
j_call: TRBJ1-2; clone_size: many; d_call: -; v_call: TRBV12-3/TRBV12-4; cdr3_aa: CASSLITGLAGSNYGYTF; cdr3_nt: TGTGCCAGCAGTTTAATAACCGGGCTGGCGGGGTCCAACTATGGCTACACCTTC
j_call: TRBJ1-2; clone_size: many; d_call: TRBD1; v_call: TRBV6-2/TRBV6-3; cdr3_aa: CASSGSGTASYGYTF; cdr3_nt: TGTGCCAGCAGTGGATCCGGGACAGCGTCCTATGGCTACACCTTC